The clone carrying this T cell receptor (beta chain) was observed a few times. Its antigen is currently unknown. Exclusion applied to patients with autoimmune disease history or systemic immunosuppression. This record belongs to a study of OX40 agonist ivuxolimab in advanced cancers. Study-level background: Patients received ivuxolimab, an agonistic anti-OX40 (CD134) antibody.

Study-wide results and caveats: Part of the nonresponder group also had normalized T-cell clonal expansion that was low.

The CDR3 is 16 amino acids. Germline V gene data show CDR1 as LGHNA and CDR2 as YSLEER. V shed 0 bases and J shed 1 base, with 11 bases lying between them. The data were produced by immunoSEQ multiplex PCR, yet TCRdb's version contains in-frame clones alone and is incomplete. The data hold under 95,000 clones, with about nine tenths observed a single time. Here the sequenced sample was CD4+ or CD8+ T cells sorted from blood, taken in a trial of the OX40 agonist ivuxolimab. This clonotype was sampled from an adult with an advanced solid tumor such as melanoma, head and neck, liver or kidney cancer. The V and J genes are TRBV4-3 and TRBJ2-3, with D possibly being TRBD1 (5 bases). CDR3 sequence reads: CASSQDVGQGTDTQYF. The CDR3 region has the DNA TGCGCCAGCAGCCAAGATGTGGGGCAAGGCACAGATACGCAGTATTTT.